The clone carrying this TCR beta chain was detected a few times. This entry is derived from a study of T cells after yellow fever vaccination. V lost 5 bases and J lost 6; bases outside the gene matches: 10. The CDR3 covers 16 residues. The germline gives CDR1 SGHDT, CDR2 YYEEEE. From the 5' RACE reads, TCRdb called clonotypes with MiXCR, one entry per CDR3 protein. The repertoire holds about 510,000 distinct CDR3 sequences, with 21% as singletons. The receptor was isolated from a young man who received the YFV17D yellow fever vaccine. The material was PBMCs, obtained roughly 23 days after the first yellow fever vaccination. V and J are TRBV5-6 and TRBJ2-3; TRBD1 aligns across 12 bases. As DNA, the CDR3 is TGTGCCAGCAGATACCGGGACAGGGGGCCTTGGGATACGCAGTATTTT. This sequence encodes CASRYRDRGPWDTQYF.